A selection of T cell receptor beta chains follows, all from one sample in a study of Ad26.COV2.S vaccination and SARS-CoV-2 variants. Sequencing used immunoSEQ multiplex PCR; TCRdb keeps in-frame clones, though not all of them. Of around 300,000 clones in the sample, roughly 90% were seen once. The source was peripheral blood, collected in a trial of Ad26.COV2.S vaccine versus placebo. The origin of the receptors is a person aged 18-65 years who received the Ad26.COV2.S COVID-19 vaccine or a placebo. The CDR3 runs from the conserved cysteine through the conserved F or W. A D gene is named only where the DNA matches it firmly. Only some rows state a clone size, as once, few, many or a class for expanded clones.

CDR3nt: TGTGCCAGCAGCTTGGGGGCAGGGGGCGCCGATGGCTACACCTTC; CDR3aa: CASSLGAGGADGYTF; v_gene: TRBV5-8; abundance: .; j_gene: TRBJ1-2; d_gene: TRBD1
CDR3nt: TGTGCCACCAGCAGGACTAGCGGGGGGGAGCCTATCTCCTACAATGAGCAGTTCTTC; CDR3aa: CATSRTSGGEPISYNEQFF; v_gene: TRBV15; abundance: .; j_gene: TRBJ2-1; d_gene: TRBD2
CDR3nt: TGTGCCAGTAGTATAGAGGTCGGTCAGCCCCAGCATTTT; CDR3aa: CASSIEVGQPQHF; v_gene: TRBV19; abundance: .; j_gene: TRBJ1-5; d_gene: .
CDR3nt: TGCGCCAGCAGCTTGGACAGGACGGGCTACACCTTC; CDR3aa: CASSLDRTGYTF; v_gene: TRBV5-1; abundance: .; j_gene: TRBJ1-2; d_gene: .
CDR3nt: TGCGCCAGCAGCCAGCACCAGGGGAATGATCAGCCCCAGCATTTT; CDR3aa: CASSQHQGNDQPQHF; v_gene: TRBV4-3; abundance: .; j_gene: TRBJ1-5; d_gene: .
CDR3nt: TGTGCCAGCTCACAGGGGATGAACACTGAAGCTTTCTTT; CDR3aa: CASSQGMNTEAFF; v_gene: TRBV18; abundance: .; j_gene: TRBJ1-1; d_gene: .
CDR3nt: TGTGCCAGCAGCTTAATCCTGAACACTGAAGCTTTCTTT; CDR3aa: CASSLILNTEAFF; v_gene: TRBV7-6; abundance: .; j_gene: TRBJ1-1; d_gene: .
CDR3nt: TGCGCCAGCAGCTTGGAGTATTCGGCCGGGGAGCTGTTTTTT; CDR3aa: CASSLEYSAGELFF; v_gene: TRBV5-1; abundance: .; j_gene: TRBJ2-2; d_gene: .
CDR3nt: TGTGCCAGCAGCTCGGGGGAGGGCCGTGAAGAGACCCAGTACTTC; CDR3aa: CASSSGEGREETQYF; v_gene: TRBV7-9; abundance: .; j_gene: TRBJ2-5; d_gene: TRBD2
CDR3nt: TGTGCCAGCAGCTTAACGACAACTCACAATGAGCAGTTCTTC; CDR3aa: CASSLTTTHNEQFF; v_gene: TRBV7-3; abundance: .; j_gene: TRBJ2-1; d_gene: .
CDR3nt: TGTGCCAGCAGGGAGGGGGCTCATGGCTACACCTTC; CDR3aa: CASREGAHGYTF; v_gene: TRBV2; abundance: .; j_gene: TRBJ1-2; d_gene: TRBD1
CDR3nt: TGTGCCAGCAGCCGACGGGAGGGTGCCAAAAACATTCAGTACTTC; CDR3aa: CASSRREGAKNIQYF; v_gene: TRBV11-2; abundance: .; j_gene: TRBJ2-4; d_gene: TRBD2
CDR3nt: TGTGCCAGCAGTTCCGGGACGAACTATGGCTACACCTTC; CDR3aa: CASSSGTNYGYTF; v_gene: TRBV28; abundance: .; j_gene: TRBJ1-2; d_gene: .
CDR3nt: TGTGCCAGCAGCTCTGGACTGACCATCGACTATGGCTACACCTTC; CDR3aa: CASSSGLTIDYGYTF; v_gene: TRBV7-9; abundance: .; j_gene: TRBJ1-2; d_gene: .
CDR3nt: TGCGCCAGCAGCTTGCGGCAGGGAGTAACTGAAGCTTTCTTT; CDR3aa: CASSLRQGVTEAFF; v_gene: TRBV5-1; abundance: .; j_gene: TRBJ1-1; d_gene: .
CDR3nt: TGTGCCAGTAGTAGGCCCCCATTCCGGGACAGGGGATTTATGAACACTGAAGCTTTCTTT; CDR3aa: CASSRPPFRDRGFMNTEAFF; v_gene: TRBV19; abundance: .; j_gene: TRBJ1-1; d_gene: TRBD1
CDR3nt: TGTGCCAGCAGTTACTCGGGGGCGGGCTCACGAGAGCAGTTCTTC; CDR3aa: CASSYSGAGSREQFF; v_gene: TRBV6-6; abundance: .; j_gene: TRBJ2-1; d_gene: .
CDR3nt: TGTGCCAGCAGTAGTACAGGGAGGTCCTATAATTCACCCCTCCACTTT; CDR3aa: CASSSTGRSYNSPLHF; v_gene: TRBV5-4; abundance: .; j_gene: TRBJ1-6; d_gene: .
CDR3nt: TGTGCCAGCAGGCCGCCTACAGGGATGAACACTGAAGCTTTCTTT; CDR3aa: CASRPPTGMNTEAFF; v_gene: TRBV2; abundance: .; j_gene: TRBJ1-1; d_gene: .
CDR3nt: TGCGCCAGCAGCCTAGAGCCCGCAGGGGGAACTGAAGCTTTCTTT; CDR3aa: CASSLEPAGGTEAFF; v_gene: TRBV4-3; abundance: .; j_gene: TRBJ1-1; d_gene: TRBD1
CDR3nt: TGTGCCAGCAGCACTCACAGGTCTAGCACAGATACGCAGTATTTT; CDR3aa: CASSTHRSSTDTQYF; v_gene: TRBV5-8; abundance: .; j_gene: TRBJ2-3; d_gene: .
CDR3nt: TGTGCCAGTAGCCCTAGGCTAGCGGGGGTCAACATTCAGTACTTC; CDR3aa: CASSPRLAGVNIQYF; v_gene: TRBV19; abundance: .; j_gene: TRBJ2-4; d_gene: TRBD2
CDR3nt: TGTGCCACCAGTCCAAGAGGGGGAGGTGAAGCTTTCTTT; CDR3aa: CATSPRGGGEAFF; v_gene: TRBV24-1; abundance: .; j_gene: TRBJ1-1; d_gene: .
CDR3nt: TGCGCCAGCAGCTCACAGGTGTCCACTGAAGCTTTCTTT; CDR3aa: CASSSQVSTEAFF; v_gene: TRBV5-1; abundance: .; j_gene: TRBJ1-1; d_gene: .
CDR3nt: TGTGCCAGTAGTATTCGTTCTGGAGGGCTGTTTTTT; CDR3aa: CASSIRSGGLFF; v_gene: TRBV19; abundance: .; j_gene: TRBJ2-2; d_gene: .
CDR3nt: TGTGCCAGCAGCTTTTTAAGGGAGGGCTTCTACGAGCAGTACTTC; CDR3aa: CASSFLREGFYEQYF; v_gene: TRBV7-9; abundance: .; j_gene: TRBJ2-7; d_gene: TRBD2
CDR3nt: TGTGCCAGCACCCGACAGAGCACTCGCGGAAACACCATATATTTT; CDR3aa: CASTRQSTRGNTIYF; v_gene: TRBV5-6; abundance: .; j_gene: TRBJ1-3; d_gene: .
CDR3nt: TGCGCCAGCAGCTCATTAGCCTTCCAAGAGACCCAGTACTTC; CDR3aa: CASSSLAFQETQYF; v_gene: TRBV5-1; abundance: .; j_gene: TRBJ2-5; d_gene: .
CDR3nt: TGTGCCAGCAGTTTCTTCGGTCGGGGTCTAGTTCAAGAGACCCAGTACTTC; CDR3aa: CASSFFGRGLVQETQYF; v_gene: TRBV28; abundance: .; j_gene: TRBJ2-5; d_gene: .
CDR3nt: TGTGCCAGTAGTATTGGGGGGGACGCGCCCCGGGAGACCCAGTACTTC; CDR3aa: CASSIGGDAPRETQYF; v_gene: TRBV19; abundance: .; j_gene: TRBJ2-5; d_gene: TRBD2
CDR3nt: TGTGCCAGCAGCTTATATGGGGGCCTCGGGGATACGCAGTATTTT; CDR3aa: CASSLYGGLGDTQYF; v_gene: TRBV5-6; abundance: .; j_gene: TRBJ2-3; d_gene: .
CDR3nt: TGTGCCAGCAGCTCGGGAGGTCAAACCGGGGAGCTGTTTTTT; CDR3aa: CASSSGGQTGELFF; v_gene: TRBV5-4; abundance: .; j_gene: TRBJ2-2; d_gene: TRBD2
CDR3nt: TGCGCCAGCAGCTTAATTGGTGAATACAATGAGCAGTTCTTC; CDR3aa: CASSLIGEYNEQFF; v_gene: TRBV5-1; abundance: .; j_gene: TRBJ2-1; d_gene: .
CDR3nt: TGTGCCAGCAGCCGCCACAGGGTTAGCACTGAAGCTTTCTTT; CDR3aa: CASSRHRVSTEAFF; v_gene: TRBV4-2; abundance: .; j_gene: TRBJ1-1; d_gene: .
CDR3nt: TGCGCCAGCAGCCCCTATGGGGAGCGGGGGGCCACCGGGGAGCTGTTTTTT; CDR3aa: CASSPYGERGATGELFF; v_gene: TRBV4-3; abundance: .; j_gene: TRBJ2-2; d_gene: TRBD2
CDR3nt: TGTGCCAGCTCACCGAGGGAAGGGGCTGGAAAGACCCAGTACTTC; CDR3aa: CASSPREGAGKTQYF; v_gene: TRBV18; abundance: .; j_gene: TRBJ2-5; d_gene: .
CDR3nt: TGTGCCAGCAGCCCAGGGGTGCGGGAGCAGTACTTC; CDR3aa: CASSPGVREQYF; v_gene: TRBV12-3/TRBV12-4; abundance: .; j_gene: TRBJ2-7; d_gene: .
CDR3nt: TGTGCCAGTAGTATTGTCAGGGAAGCCCAAAAACTGTTTTTT; CDR3aa: CASSIVREAQKLFF; v_gene: TRBV19; abundance: .; j_gene: TRBJ1-4; d_gene: .
CDR3nt: TGTGCCAGCAGTTCGACCCCAGAAGGGAGTAACTATGGCTACACCTTC; CDR3aa: CASSSTPEGSNYGYTF; v_gene: TRBV27; abundance: .; j_gene: TRBJ1-2; d_gene: .
CDR3nt: TGCGCCAGCATGCCGGATCTGGACAGGGGCGGCTATGGCTACACCTTC; CDR3aa: CASMPDLDRGGYGYTF; v_gene: TRBV5-1; abundance: .; j_gene: TRBJ1-2; d_gene: TRBD1
CDR3nt: TGTGCCAGCTCACCACCGACTTTAGGGAACACTGAAGCTTTCTTT; CDR3aa: CASSPPTLGNTEAFF; v_gene: TRBV18; abundance: .; j_gene: TRBJ1-1; d_gene: .
CDR3nt: TGTGCCAGTAGTGGACAGGGGCTACTCTCTGGGGCCAACGTCCTGACTTTC; CDR3aa: CASSGQGLLSGANVLTF; v_gene: TRBV19; abundance: .; j_gene: TRBJ2-6; d_gene: TRBD1
CDR3nt: TGTGCCTCATACAGGGGGCTCGACAGCAATCAGCCCCAGCATTTT; CDR3aa: CASYRGLDSNQPQHF; v_gene: TRBV19; abundance: .; j_gene: TRBJ1-5; d_gene: TRBD1
CDR3nt: TGTGCCAGCAGCGTCGATACTAGCGAAGACACAGATACGCAGTATTTT; CDR3aa: CASSVDTSEDTDTQYF; v_gene: TRBV7-9; abundance: .; j_gene: TRBJ2-3; d_gene: TRBD2
CDR3nt: TGTGCCAGCAGTAGGGGTTGGGGCGGGACTCGCGGCACAGATACGCAGTATTTT; CDR3aa: CASSRGWGGTRGTDTQYF; v_gene: TRBV7-9; abundance: .; j_gene: TRBJ2-3; d_gene: .
CDR3nt: TGTGCCAGTAGTATAGGAACAGCTCAGCCCCAGCATTTT; CDR3aa: CASSIGTAQPQHF; v_gene: TRBV19; abundance: .; j_gene: TRBJ1-5; d_gene: .
CDR3nt: TGTGCCAGAGGGACCCCCTTGGGGGGGGGCCTCGAGGAGACCCAGTACTTC; CDR3aa: CARGTPLGGGLEETQYF; v_gene: TRBV2; abundance: few; j_gene: TRBJ2-5; d_gene: .